A single sample is the source of the 17 T cell receptor beta chains below, sequenced in a study of response to subunit inactivated influenza vaccine. TCRdb independently ran MiXCR on the RT-PCR reads; one entry per CDR3 protein. There are about 700,000 distinct CDR3 sequences in the sample; 14% occur only once, and around 6.5% lies in the top ten. The source was PBMCs from blood, collected 14 to 15 days before vaccination. Source of these receptors: a man in his fifties or sixties who received an inactivated influenza vaccine.

With regard to this clonotype: Given a much more abundant clone one base away, this may be a read error. This rearrangement joins TRBV10-3 to TRBJ2-3; the D gene is possibly TRBD2 (5 bases). Germline V gene lookup returns CDR1 ENHRY and CDR2 SYGVKD. The CDR3 is 15 amino acids. The CDR3 region is CVISDRGVSTDTQYF. Here the CDR3 DNA reads TGTGTCATCAGTGATCGGGGAGTTAGCACAGATACGCAGTATTTT.

The chain links TRBV12-3 or TRBV12-4 to TRBJ1-2, with D maybe TRBD1 (5 bases). The CDR3 has 13 amino acids. Trimming pared 2 bases from V and 8 bases from J, leaving 12 bases between. CDR3 coding DNA: TGTGCCAGCAGTTTAAGGGGTCCCGGCGGCTACACCTTC. It codes for CASSLRGPGGYTF.

This clonotype was seen a handful of times. The chain joins TRBV3-1 to TRBJ2-5; a weak D match, TRBD2 (7 bases). Trimming took off 4 bases at V and 5 bases at J, with 17 bases between the two ends. The CDR3 loop spans 15 amino acids. CDR1 and CDR2 from the germline V gene are LGHDT and YNNKEL (reference sequence). Written as DNA, the CDR3 is TGTGCCAGCAGCCCTCGACAGGCCGGGAGGGAGACCCAGTACTTC. Translated, it gives CASSPRQAGRETQYF.

The chain recombines TRBV7-6 with TRBJ2-3; possibly TRBD1 or TRBD2 for D (6 bases each). Trimming took 2 bases from V and 0 from J, leaving 15 bases between them. This CDR3 has 17 residues. CDR1 SGHVS and CDR2 FNYEAQ come from the germline V gene. The CDR3 sequence is CASSLNSGASSTDTQYF. CDR3 coding DNA: TGTGCCAGCAGCTTAAACTCGGGGGCGAGTAGCACAGATACGCAGTATTTT.

The rearrangement uses TRBV20-1 and TRBJ2-5; a possible D gene is TRBD1 (7 bases). With 5 bases removed from V and 2 bases from J, the gap between germline ends came to 15 bases. CDR3 length equals 14 residues. Germline-derived CDR1 and CDR2 are DFQATT and SNEGSKA (reference sequence). This CDR3 is CSAGGDSLQETQYF. CDR3 sequence (DNA): TGCAGTGCTGGAGGGGACAGCCTACAAGAGACCCAGTACTTC.

This clonotype was detected many times. V gene TRBV12-3 or TRBV12-4 combines with J gene TRBJ1-2; D remains ambiguous. CDR3 size: 12 residues. Trimming took off 6 bases at V and 6 bases at J, with 11 bases between the two ends. CDR3: CASRSPGNGYTF. CDR3 coding DNA: TGTGCCAGCAGGAGCCCGGGGAATGGCTACACCTTC.

This chain uses TRBV7-2 with TRBJ2-5; 11 bases match TRBD2. Germline assignment: CDR1 SGHTA and CDR2 FQGNSA. J gave up 4 bases and V 3 bases, and 4 bases lay outside the gene matches. The length of the CDR3 is 15 residues. CDR3 loop: CASSFRLAGRETQYF. The CDR3 DNA follows: TGTGCCAGCAGCTTTCGACTAGCGGGGCGAGAGACCCAGTACTTC.

The V and J genes are TRBV29-1 and TRBJ1-6, with 11 bases that match TRBD1. This CDR3 has 13 amino acids. Per the germline V gene, CDR1 is SQVTM and CDR2 is ANQGSEA. V lost 7 bases, J lost 6 bases, and 2 bases stayed unmatched. The CDR3 region has the DNA TGCAGCGCTGGACAGGGGGCTAATTCACCCCTCCACTTT. Translation: CSAGQGANSPLHF. The full variable domain, its missing parts supplied by reference TRBV29-1 and TRBJ1-6, is SAVISQKPSRDICQRGTSLTIQCQVDSQVTMMFWYRQQPGQSLTLIATANQGSEATYESGFVIDKFPISRPNLTFSTLTVSNMSPEDSSIYLCSAGQGANSPLHFGNGTRLTVT.

This clonotype was counted between two and nine times. The rearrangement joins TRBV20-1 to TRBJ2-1; perhaps TRBD2 as D (5 bases). Trimming left V 0 bases short and J 2 bases short, with 11 bases between. Looked up from germline, CDR1 is DFQATT and CDR2 is SNEGSKA (reference sequence). The CDR3 is 15 residues long. This CDR3 reads CSARDPRVTYNEQFF. The CDR3 bases are TGCAGTGCTAGAGATCCGAGGGTCACCTACAATGAGCAGTTCTTC.

V and J are TRBV2 and TRBJ2-5; perhaps D is TRBD1 or TRBD2 (5 bases each). Between the trimmed V and J ends, which lost 10 bases and 5 bases, there was a span of 20 bases. The CDR3 runs 14 residues. Germline V CDR1 and CDR2: SNHLY, FYNNEI. DNA for the CDR3: TGTGCCACAAAGGTGACTGGGGGTCGGGAGACCCAGTACTTC. Its protein is CATKVTGGRETQYF.

This clonotype was seen only a few times. This chain links TRBV28 with TRBJ2-5, with 9 bases matching TRBD1. Trimming took 10 bases from V and 5 from J; bases not matched to a gene: 8. The germline V gene encodes CDR1 MDHEN and CDR2 SYDVKM. The CDR3 is made up of 13 amino acids. The CDR3 region is CATVDRGWETQYF. For the CDR3, the DNA is TGTGCCACCGTGGACAGGGGTTGGGAGACCCAGTACTTC.

This clonotype turned up a few times. The CDR3 DNA is TGTGCCAGCAGTCAGCGTATTAGCAATCAGCCCCAGCATTTT. Protein sequence: CASSQRISNQPQHF. The genes are TRBV12-3 or TRBV12-4 and TRBJ1-5, with D unresolved. This CDR3 comprises 14 residues. Trimming removed 5 bases at V and 0 bases at J, with 8 bases between.

This clonotype was picked up a small number of times. The chain has TRBV3-1 and TRBJ2-3, with 8 bases identical to TRBD1. The CDR3 runs to 14 residues. Germline-derived CDR1 and CDR2 are LGHDT and YNNKEL (reference sequence). The V and J ends lost 1 base and 6 bases, in that order; junction bases with no gene match: 3. The CDR3 is CASSQAGGSDTQYF. The CDR3 region has the DNA TGTGCCAGCAGCCAAGCAGGGGGCTCGGATACGCAGTATTTT.

DNA of the CDR3: TGTGCCAGCAGTGGGAGGGGGCTGAGAAACGAGCAGTACTTC. It yields the protein CASSGRGLRNEQYF. The chain employs TRBV7-6 and TRBJ2-7, with D perhaps matching TRBD1 or TRBD2 (7 bases each). Germline V gene data show CDR1 as SGHVS and CDR2 as FNYEAQ. This CDR3 has 14 amino acids. Trimming cost V 6 bases and J 5 bases, with 17 bases left between them.

This clonotype was counted between two and nine times. The CDR3 DNA reads as TGTGCCAGCAGGCCCTGGGGGGCGGAGGGGACAGATACGCAGTATTTT. It encodes CASRPWGAEGTDTQYF. The chain employs TRBV6-1 and TRBJ2-3; either TRBD1 or TRBD2 may fit D (6 bases each). The CDR3 sequence is 16 residues long. Germline V gene lookup returns CDR1 MNHNS and CDR2 SASEGT. Trimming left V 6 bases short and J 3 bases short, with 19 bases between.

This clonotype was counted many times. The rearrangement links TRBV27 to TRBJ2-7, with D perhaps matching TRBD1 or TRBD2 (6 bases each). The germline V and J ends were trimmed by 4 bases and 4 bases, with 17 bases remaining between them. CDR1 is MNHEY and CDR2 is SMNVEV in the germline V gene (reference sequence). This CDR3 is 15 amino acids long. The CDR3 coding sequence is TGTGCCAGCAGTTCAGGAGGGGGTGGTACGTACGAGCAGTACTTC. The encoded protein is CASSSGGGGTYEQYF.

The genes are TRBV6-1 and TRBJ2-3; D call uncertain. The length of the CDR3 is 10 residues. V lost 3 bases to trimming and J lost 8 bases, with 3 bases between them. Germline CDR1 and CDR2: MNHNS and SASEGT. The CDR3 DNA reads TGTGCCAGCAGTGACGTTACGCAGTATTTT. It translates to CASSDVTQYF.